These 22 T cell receptor beta chains came from one sample sequenced in a study of blood T cells in healthy people across ages. The second PCR ran about 6 to 11 cycles with a sample-barcoded 5' primer and J-beta primers. TCRdb redid the calling of the 5' RACE reads with MiXCR, one entry per CDR3 protein. The repertoire includes 1.2 million to 1.5 million distinct CDR3 sequences, roughly 40% of them detected once, and roughly 7.9% sits in the top ten. Sequencing was carried out using blood. Receptors were obtained from a woman under 30 in good health.

This chain connects TRBV11-2 to TRBJ1-2, with D possibly being TRBD1 (5 bases). CDR1 is SGHAT, CDR2 FQNNGV, per germline. The CDR3 runs 15 residues. V was pared by 5 bases and J by 5 bases, with 18 bases between. The CDR3 bases are TGTGCCAGCAGCAGTATTAGGGACCGACCTTATGGCTACACCTTC. Its protein is CASSSIRDRPYGYTF.

The rearrangement links TRBV5-4 to TRBJ2-7, with D perhaps matching TRBD1 (6 bases). CDR3 length: 15 amino acids. Germline CDR1 SGHNT, CDR2 YYREEE (reference sequence). Between the trimmed V and J ends, which lost 5 bases and 0 bases, there was a span of 15 bases. The CDR3 region is CASRPDSQSSYEQYF. The CDR3 region has the DNA TGTGCCAGCAGACCGGACAGTCAGAGCTCCTACGAGCAGTACTTC.

This clonotype was seen only a few times. V usage is TRBV20-1 and J usage is TRBJ2-5; tentatively, D is TRBD1 (6 bases). The V gene's germline CDR1 is DFQATT and CDR2 SNEGSKA (reference sequence). The CDR3 has 13 amino acids. The ends were cut back, 6 bases at V and 11 bases at J, with 22 bases in the middle. CDR3 DNA: TGCAGTGCCCCCCCAGGGGTCGGTTGGGAGCAGTACTTC. Amino acids: CSAPPGVGWEQYF.

The chain is built from TRBV11-2 and TRBJ1-1, with 11 bases lining up with TRBD1. The CDR3 extends over 14 amino acids. V gave up 3 bases and J gave up 4 bases; unmatched junction bases: 1. Germline V gene sequence: CDR1 SGHAT, CDR2 FQNNGV. For the CDR3, the DNA is TGTGCCAGCAGCTTGGGACAGGGGGTCACTGAAGCTTTCTTT. This encodes CASSLGQGVTEAFF. Filled out from reference TRBV11-2 and TRBJ1-1, the complete variable domain reads EAGVAQSPRYKIIEKRQSVAFWCNPISGHATLYWYQQILGQGPKLLIQFQNNGVVDDSQLPKDRFSAERLKGVDSTLKIQPAKLEDSAVYLCASSLGQGVTEAFFGQGTRLTVV.

In its sample, this clonotype was seen a few times. The rearrangement uses TRBV6-2 or TRBV6-3 and TRBJ1-1; D not certain. The CDR3 is made up of 12 amino acids. The V end lost 2 bases, the J end lost 6 bases, and 7 bases lay between the germline ends. The germline V gene has CDR1 MNHEY and CDR2 SVGEGT. CDR3 residues: CASSYGVPEAFF. CDR3 nucleotide sequence: TGTGCCAGCAGTTACGGGGTCCCTGAAGCTTTCTTT.

The chain is built from TRBV6-1 and TRBJ2-5; possible D gene TRBD2, 6 bases. The J call may be mistaken, given a closer DNA end match to TRBJ2-7. CDR1 and CDR2 (germline): MNHNS, SASEGT. The CDR3 has 17 amino acids. CDR3 nucleotide sequence: TGTGCCACCCATCCCCGATTGTCAAGGGAGCGGGCTTACGAGCAGTACTTC. Translation gives CATHPRLSRERAYEQYF.

This chain connects TRBV12-3 or TRBV12-4 to TRBJ1-1; no definite D call. Trimming took 5 bases from V and 7 from J, leaving 14 bases between them. The CDR3 totals 13 residues. The CDR3 DNA is TGTGCCAGCAGTCGAGCGGCAAGCCTTGAAGCTTTCTTT. This sequence encodes CASSRAASLEAFF.

This rearrangement joins TRBV4-1 to TRBJ1-5; D not certain. Germline lookup yields CDR1 MGHRA and CDR2 YSYEKL. Trimming removed 6 bases from V and 5 bases from J, with 14 bases in between. The CDR3 runs to 14 residues. The CDR3 is CASSETVLYQPQHF. The CDR3 nucleotides read TGCGCCAGCAGTGAGACCGTACTTTATCAGCCCCAGCATTTT.

This clonotype was picked up many times. This chain uses TRBV29-1 with TRBJ2-5; D is undetermined. This CDR3 spans 13 amino acids. Germline lookup yields CDR1 SQVTM and CDR2 ANQGSEA. The germline V and J ends were trimmed by 3 bases and 2 bases, with 10 bases remaining between them. In DNA form, the CDR3 reads TGCAGCGTTGATTCCCACGGACAAGAGACCCAGTACTTC. Translation: CSVDSHGQETQYF.

This sequence joins TRBV29-1 and TRBJ1-4; D not resolved. Germline-derived CDR1 and CDR2 are SQVTM and ANQGSEA. The CDR3 consists of 13 residues. V was cut by 0 bases and J by 3 bases, with 5 bases left in between. The DNA of the CDR3 is TGCAGCGTTGAAGAGGGAGCTAATGAAAAACTGTTTTTT. Its translation is CSVEEGANEKLFF.

The chain joins TRBV6-2 or TRBV6-3 to TRBJ1-5, with 7 positions matching TRBD1. The length of the CDR3 is 11 residues. CDR1 and CDR2 (germline): MNHEY, SVGEGT. J was trimmed by 5 bases and V by 9 bases; bases with no gene match: 1. The CDR3 here is CASGQDQPQHF. CDR3 in DNA: TGTGCCAGTGGACAGGATCAGCCCCAGCATTTT.

The chain combines TRBV7-9 with TRBJ2-5; 8 nucleotides agree with TRBD2. This CDR3 is 15 amino acids long. Looked up from germline, CDR1 is SEHNR and CDR2 is FQNEAQ (reference sequence). Trimming at V came to 1 base and at J to 5 bases, leaving 6 bases not matched to a gene. This CDR3 is CASSLVRGGGETQYF. The CDR3 nucleotides are TGTGCCAGCAGCTTAGTTCGGGGGGGAGGCGAGACCCAGTACTTC. Together with reference TRBV7-9 and TRBJ2-5, the CDR3 gives the full variable domain: DTGVSQNPRHKITKRGQNVTFRCDPISEHNRLYWYRQTLGQGPEFLTYFQNEAQLEKSRLLSDRFSAERPKGSFSTLEIQRTEQGDSAMYLCASSLVRGGGETQYFGPGTRLLVL.

The chain recombines TRBV4-2 with TRBJ1-2, with D unresolved. This CDR3 spans 15 amino acids. Germline CDR1 and CDR2: LGHNA and YNFKEQ. Trimming took off 1 base at V and 2 bases at J, with 11 bases between the two ends. CDR3 loop: CASSQVLKTNYGYTF. CDR3 in DNA: TGTGCCAGCAGCCAAGTCCTCAAAACCAACTATGGCTACACCTTC.

CDR3 region: CSVEGGNFEAFF. In DNA form, the CDR3 reads TGCAGCGTTGAAGGCGGGAACTTTGAAGCTTTCTTT. The chain recombines TRBV29-1 with TRBJ1-1, with no clear D. Trimming removed 1 base from V and 7 bases from J, with 10 bases in between. This CDR3 comprises 12 residues. Germline V gene lookup returns CDR1 SQVTM and CDR2 ANQGSEA.

The chain is built from TRBV19 and TRBJ2-2; D unclear. The CDR3 covers 13 residues. The V gene's germline CDR1 is LNHDA and CDR2 SQIVND (reference sequence). The V end was cut by 7 bases, the J end by 2 bases, with 8 bases between. This chain's CDR3 is CASKSRNTGELFF. In DNA form, the CDR3 reads TGTGCCAGTAAGAGCAGAAACACCGGGGAGCTGTTTTTT.

The rearrangement links TRBV6-2 or TRBV6-3 to TRBJ2-3; D perhaps matches TRBD2 (7 bases). This CDR3 region has 16 residues. The V and J ends lost 2 bases and 4 bases respectively, with 16 bases between them. Germline CDR1 MNHEY, CDR2 SVGEGT. The DNA for the CDR3 is TGTGCCAGCAGTTACGACGGCGGGGGCGGGGCAGATACGCAGTATTTT. Translated: CASSYDGGGGADTQYF.

This clonotype has a handful of counts. V usage is TRBV4-2 and J usage is TRBJ2-1, with 9 bases identical to TRBD2. V lost 0 bases to trimming and J lost 6 bases; unmatched junction nucleotides: 3. This CDR3 is built from 15 residues. The germline CDR1 and CDR2 sequences are LGHNA and YNFKEQ. Here the CDR3 reads CASSQESGGPNEQFF. Written as DNA, the CDR3 is TGTGCCAGCAGCCAAGAAAGCGGGGGGCCCAATGAGCAGTTCTTC.

The chain couples TRBV3-1 to TRBJ2-2; the D gene is possibly TRBD2 (5 bases). The CDR3 has 15 amino acids. V was clipped by 3 bases and J by 7 bases, with 15 bases between them. CDR1 and CDR2 (germline): LGHDT, YNNKEL (reference sequence). CDR3 sequence (DNA): TGTGCCAGCAGCCAGGCCCGAGGGATCTACGGGGAGCTGTTTTTT. This sequence encodes CASSQARGIYGELFF.

This sequence joins TRBV5-6 and TRBJ2-2, with a weak D call TRBD2 (6 bases). The CDR3 loop spans 16 amino acids. CDR1 and CDR2 from the germline V gene are SGHDT and YYEEEE. V lost 3 bases to trimming and J lost 0 bases, with 12 bases between them. CDR3 sequence (DNA): TGTGCCAGCAGCTCGGGGGACGCCCCGAACACCGGGGAGCTGTTTTTT. Amino acids: CASSSGDAPNTGELFF. Filled out from reference TRBV5-6 and TRBJ2-2, the complete variable domain reads DAGVTQSPTHLIKTRGQQVTLRCSPKSGHDTVSWYQQALGQGPQFIFQYYEEEERQRGNFPDRFSGHQFPNYSSELNVNALLLGDSALYLCASSSGDAPNTGELFFGEGSRLTVL.

This clonotype was seen only a few times. This chain connects TRBV28 to TRBJ2-3; TRBD1 agrees at 7 bases. The CDR3 length is 16 residues. CDR1 is MDHEN and CDR2 is SYDVKM in the germline V gene. After removal of 2 bases from V and 4 bases from J, the junction contained 9 bases not matched to a gene. The CDR3 coding sequence is TGTGCCAGCAGTTTAGGGAACAGGGGAAGCGCAGATACGCAGTATTTT. It specifies CASSLGNRGSADTQYF. Variable domain in full (rest from reference TRBV28 and TRBJ2-3): DVKVTQSSRYLVKRTGEKVFLECVQDMDHENMFWYRQDPGLGLRLIYFSYDVKMKEKGDIPEGYSVSREKKERFSLILESASTNQTSMYLCASSLGNRGSADTQYFGPGTRLTVL.

The rearrangement uses TRBV7-8 and TRBJ2-3, with no clear D. Germline CDR1 reads SGHVS; CDR2 reads FQNEAQ. V gave up 5 bases and J gave up 8 bases, with 14 bases separating them. This CDR3 is 13 amino acids long. The CDR3 DNA is TGTGCCAGCAGCCCCTCCGAGTTGCGTACGCAGTATTTT. This codes for CASSPSELRTQYF.

The J gene is TRBJ2-7, the V gene TRBV6-4, with 10 bases that match TRBD1. Trimming cost V 3 bases and J 0 bases; bases outside gene matches: 5. The CDR3 loop spans 16 amino acids. Germline-derived CDR1 and CDR2 are MRHNA and SNTAGT. DNA of the CDR3: TGTGCCAGCAGTGAGACCGGGACAGGGGTCTCCTACGAGCAGTACTTC. It encodes CASSETGTGVSYEQYF.